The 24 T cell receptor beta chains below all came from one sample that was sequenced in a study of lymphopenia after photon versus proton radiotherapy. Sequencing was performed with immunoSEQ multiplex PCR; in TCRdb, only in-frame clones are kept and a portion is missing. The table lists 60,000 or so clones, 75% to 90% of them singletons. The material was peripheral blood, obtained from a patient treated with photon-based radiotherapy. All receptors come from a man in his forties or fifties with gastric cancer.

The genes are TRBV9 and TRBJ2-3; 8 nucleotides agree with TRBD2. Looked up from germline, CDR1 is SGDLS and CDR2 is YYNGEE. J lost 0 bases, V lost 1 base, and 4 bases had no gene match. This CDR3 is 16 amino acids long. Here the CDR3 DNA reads TGTGCCAGCAGCGTATACGCGGGGGGTAGCACAGATACGCAGTATTTT. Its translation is CASSVYAGGSTDTQYF. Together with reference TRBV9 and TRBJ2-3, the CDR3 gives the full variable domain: DSGVTQTPKHLITATGQRVTLRCSPRSGDLSVYWYQQSLDQGLQFLIQYYNGEERAKGNILERFSAQQFPDLHSELNLSSLELGDSALYFCASSVYAGGSTDTQYFGPGTRLTVL.

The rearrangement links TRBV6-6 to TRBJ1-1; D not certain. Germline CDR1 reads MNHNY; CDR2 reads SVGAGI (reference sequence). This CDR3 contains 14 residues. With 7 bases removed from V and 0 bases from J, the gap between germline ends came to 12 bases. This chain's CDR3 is CASTPTPLNTEAFF. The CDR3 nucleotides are TGTGCCAGCACCCCGACACCTTTGAACACTGAAGCTTTCTTT.

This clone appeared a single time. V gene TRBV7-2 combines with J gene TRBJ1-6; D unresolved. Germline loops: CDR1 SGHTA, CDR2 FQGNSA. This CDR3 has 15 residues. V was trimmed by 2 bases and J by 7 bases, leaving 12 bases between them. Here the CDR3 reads CASSLLVDLNSPLHF. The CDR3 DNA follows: TGTGCCAGCAGCTTACTTGTCGACCTCAATTCACCCCTCCACTTT.

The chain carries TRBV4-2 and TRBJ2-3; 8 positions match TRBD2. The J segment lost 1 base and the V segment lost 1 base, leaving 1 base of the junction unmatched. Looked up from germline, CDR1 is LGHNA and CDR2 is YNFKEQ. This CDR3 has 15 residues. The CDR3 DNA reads TGTGCCAGCAGCCAAGCGGGGGGGGGCACAGATACGCAGTATTTT. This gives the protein CASSQAGGGTDTQYF.

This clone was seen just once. This CDR3 is CASSSGLSGGAIDTQYF. For the CDR3, the DNA is TGTGCCAGCAGCTCCGGCCTTAGCGGGGGGGCAATAGATACGCAGTATTTT. This chain links TRBV7-2 with TRBJ2-3, with TRBD2 identical over 11 bases. Germline V gives CDR1 SGHTA, CDR2 FQGNSA. The V and J ends lost 4 bases and 5 bases, in that order; junction bases with no gene match: 11. The CDR3 loop spans 17 amino acids. The full variable domain, in which reference TRBV7-2 and TRBJ2-3 provide the parts outside the CDR3, is GAGVSQSPSNKVTEKGKDVELRCDPISGHTALYWYRQSLGQGLEFLIYFQGNSAPDKSGLPSDRFSAERTGGSVSTLTIQRTQQEDSAVYLCASSSGLSGGAIDTQYFGPGTRLTVL.

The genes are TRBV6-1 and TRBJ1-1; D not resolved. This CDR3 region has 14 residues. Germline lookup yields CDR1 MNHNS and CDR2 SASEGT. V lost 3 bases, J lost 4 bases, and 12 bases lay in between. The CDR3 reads CASSDELVGTEAFF. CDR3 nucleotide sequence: TGTGCCAGCAGTGACGAATTGGTAGGCACTGAAGCTTTCTTT.

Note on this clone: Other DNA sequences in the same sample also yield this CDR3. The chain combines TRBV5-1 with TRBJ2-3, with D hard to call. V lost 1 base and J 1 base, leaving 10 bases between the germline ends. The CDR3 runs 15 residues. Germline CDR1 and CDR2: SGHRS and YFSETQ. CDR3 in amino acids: CASSLRGLGTDTQYF. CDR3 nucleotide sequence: TGCGCCAGCAGCTTGCGAGGCCTGGGCACAGATACGCAGTATTTT.

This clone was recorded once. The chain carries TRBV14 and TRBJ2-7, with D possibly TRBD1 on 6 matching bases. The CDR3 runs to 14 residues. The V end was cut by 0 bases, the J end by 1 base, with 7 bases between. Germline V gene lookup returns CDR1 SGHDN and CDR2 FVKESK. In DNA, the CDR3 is TGTGCCAGCAGCCAAGATAGGGGGTCCTACGAGCAGTACTTC. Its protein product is CASSQDRGSYEQYF.

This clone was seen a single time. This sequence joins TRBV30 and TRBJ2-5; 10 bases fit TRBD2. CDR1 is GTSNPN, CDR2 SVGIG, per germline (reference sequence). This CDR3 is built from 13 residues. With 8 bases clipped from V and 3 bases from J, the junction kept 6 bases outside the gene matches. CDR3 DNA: TGTGCCGGCTGGACTAGCGGAAAAGAGACCCAGTACTTC. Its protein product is CAGWTSGKETQYF.

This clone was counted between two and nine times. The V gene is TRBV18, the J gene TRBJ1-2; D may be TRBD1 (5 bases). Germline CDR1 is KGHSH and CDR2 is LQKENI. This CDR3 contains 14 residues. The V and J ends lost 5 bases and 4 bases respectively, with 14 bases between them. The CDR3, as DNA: TGTGCCAGCTCAACGAGGGACCCCAGCTATGGCTACACCTTC. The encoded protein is CASSTRDPSYGYTF.

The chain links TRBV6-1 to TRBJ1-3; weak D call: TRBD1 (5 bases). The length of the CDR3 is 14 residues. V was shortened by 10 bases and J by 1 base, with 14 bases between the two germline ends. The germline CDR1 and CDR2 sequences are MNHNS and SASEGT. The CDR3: CATTAGPSGNTIYF. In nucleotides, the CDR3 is TGTGCCACTACCGCGGGACCGTCTGGAAACACCATATATTTT.

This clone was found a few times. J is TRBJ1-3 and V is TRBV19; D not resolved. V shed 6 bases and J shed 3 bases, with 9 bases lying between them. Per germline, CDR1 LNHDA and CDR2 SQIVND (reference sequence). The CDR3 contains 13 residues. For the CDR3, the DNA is TGTGCCAGTAGCCAGAACCTTGGAAACACCATATATTTT. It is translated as CASSQNLGNTIYF.

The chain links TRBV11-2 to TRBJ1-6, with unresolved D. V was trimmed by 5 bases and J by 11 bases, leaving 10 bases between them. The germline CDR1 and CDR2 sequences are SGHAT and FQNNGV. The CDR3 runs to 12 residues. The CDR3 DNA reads TGTGCCAGCAGCCAAGAAGTCCCACCCCTCCACTTT. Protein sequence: CASSQEVPPLHF.

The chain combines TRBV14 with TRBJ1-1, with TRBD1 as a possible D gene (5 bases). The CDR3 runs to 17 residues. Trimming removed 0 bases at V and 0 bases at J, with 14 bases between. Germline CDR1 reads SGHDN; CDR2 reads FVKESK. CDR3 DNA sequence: TGTGCCAGCAGCCAAGATTATGGGGCGAAGATGAACACTGAAGCTTTCTTT. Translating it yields CASSQDYGAKMNTEAFF.

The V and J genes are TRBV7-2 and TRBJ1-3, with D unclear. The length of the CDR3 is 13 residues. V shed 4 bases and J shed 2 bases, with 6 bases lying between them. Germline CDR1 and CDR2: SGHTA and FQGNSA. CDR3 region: CASSSGAGNTIYF. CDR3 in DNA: TGTGCCAGCAGCTCCGGGGCTGGAAACACCATATATTTT.

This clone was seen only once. The CDR3 DNA reads TGCGCCAGCAGCCAAGTAGGATCTCCCCTTTCTGGAAACACCATATATTTT. It specifies CASSQVGSPLSGNTIYF. The rearrangement joins TRBV4-1 to TRBJ1-3; no clear D gene. Germline-derived CDR1 and CDR2 are MGHRA and YSYEKL. The CDR3 length is 17 residues. V lost 1 base and J 1 base, leaving 14 bases between the germline ends.

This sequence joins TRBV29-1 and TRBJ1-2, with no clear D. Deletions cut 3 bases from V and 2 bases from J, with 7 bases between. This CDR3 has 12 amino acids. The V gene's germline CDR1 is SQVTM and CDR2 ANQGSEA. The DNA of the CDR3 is TGCAGCGTTGATAAGGCAAACTATGGCTACACCTTC. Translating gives CSVDKANYGYTF.

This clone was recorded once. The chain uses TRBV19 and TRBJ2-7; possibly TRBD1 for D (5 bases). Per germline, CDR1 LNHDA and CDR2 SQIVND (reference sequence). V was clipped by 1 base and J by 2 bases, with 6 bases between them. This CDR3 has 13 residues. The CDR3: CASSIGTPYEQYF. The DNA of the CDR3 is TGTGCCAGTAGTATAGGGACACCCTACGAGCAGTACTTC.

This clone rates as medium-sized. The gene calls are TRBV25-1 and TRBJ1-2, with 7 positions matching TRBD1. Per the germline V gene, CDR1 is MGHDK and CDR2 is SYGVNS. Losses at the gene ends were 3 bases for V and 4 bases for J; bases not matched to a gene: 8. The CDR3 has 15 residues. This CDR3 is CASSDGGGGSYGYTF. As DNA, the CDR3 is TGTGCCAGCAGTGATGGTGGAGGGGGCAGCTATGGCTACACCTTC.

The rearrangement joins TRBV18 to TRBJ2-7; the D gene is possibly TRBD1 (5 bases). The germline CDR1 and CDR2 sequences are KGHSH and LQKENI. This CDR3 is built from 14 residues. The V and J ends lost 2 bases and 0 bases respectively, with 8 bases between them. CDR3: CASSPTDSSYEQYF. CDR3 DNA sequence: TGTGCCAGCTCACCAACTGACAGCTCCTACGAGCAGTACTTC.

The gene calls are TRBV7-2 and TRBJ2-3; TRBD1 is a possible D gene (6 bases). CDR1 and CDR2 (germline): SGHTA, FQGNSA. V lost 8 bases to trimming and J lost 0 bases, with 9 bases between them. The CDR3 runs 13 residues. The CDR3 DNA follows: TGTGCCAGCCCCCAGGGGAGCACAGATACGCAGTATTTT. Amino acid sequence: CASPQGSTDTQYF. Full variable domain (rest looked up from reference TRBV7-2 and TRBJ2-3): GAGVSQSPSNKVTEKGKDVELRCDPISGHTALYWYRQSLGQGLEFLIYFQGNSAPDKSGLPSDRFSAERTGGSVSTLTIQRTQQEDSAVYLCASPQGSTDTQYFGPGTRLTVL.

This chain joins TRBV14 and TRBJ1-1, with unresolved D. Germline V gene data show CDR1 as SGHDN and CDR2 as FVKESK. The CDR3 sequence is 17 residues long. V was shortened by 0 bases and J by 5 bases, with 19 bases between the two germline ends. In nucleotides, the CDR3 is TGTGCCAGCAGCCAAGATCGGTGGGTCGGGGTAGGGACTGAAGCTTTCTTT. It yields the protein CASSQDRWVGVGTEAFF.

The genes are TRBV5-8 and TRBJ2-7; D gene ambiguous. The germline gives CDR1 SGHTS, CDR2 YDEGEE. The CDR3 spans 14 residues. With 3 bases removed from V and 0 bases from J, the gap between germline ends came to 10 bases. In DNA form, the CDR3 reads TGTGCCAGCAGCTCGTTCCGTAGCTCCTACGAGCAGTACTTC. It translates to CASSSFRSSYEQYF.

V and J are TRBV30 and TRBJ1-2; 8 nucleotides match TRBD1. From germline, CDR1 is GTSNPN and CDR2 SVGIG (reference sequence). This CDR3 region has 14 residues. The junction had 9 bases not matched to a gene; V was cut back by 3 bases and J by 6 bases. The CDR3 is CAWRATGTGNGYTF. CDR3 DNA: TGTGCCTGGAGGGCGACCGGGACAGGCAATGGCTACACCTTC. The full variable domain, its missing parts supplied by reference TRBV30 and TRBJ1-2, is SQTIHQWPATLVQPVGSPLSLECTVEGTSNPNLYWYRQAAGRGLQLLFYSVGIGQISSEVPQNLSASRPQDRQFILSSKKLLLSDSGFYLCAWRATGTGNGYTFGSGTRLTVV.